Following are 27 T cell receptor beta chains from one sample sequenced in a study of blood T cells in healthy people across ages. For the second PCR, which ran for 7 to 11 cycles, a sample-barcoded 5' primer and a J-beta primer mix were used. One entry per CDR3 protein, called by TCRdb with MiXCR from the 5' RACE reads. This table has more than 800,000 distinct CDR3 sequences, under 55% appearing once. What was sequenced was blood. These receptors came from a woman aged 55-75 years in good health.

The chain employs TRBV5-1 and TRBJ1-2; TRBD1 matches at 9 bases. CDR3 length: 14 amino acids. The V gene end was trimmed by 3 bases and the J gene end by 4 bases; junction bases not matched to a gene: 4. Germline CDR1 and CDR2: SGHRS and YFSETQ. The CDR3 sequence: CASSSQGAIYGYTF. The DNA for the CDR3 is TGCGCCAGCAGCTCACAGGGGGCTATCTATGGCTACACCTTC.

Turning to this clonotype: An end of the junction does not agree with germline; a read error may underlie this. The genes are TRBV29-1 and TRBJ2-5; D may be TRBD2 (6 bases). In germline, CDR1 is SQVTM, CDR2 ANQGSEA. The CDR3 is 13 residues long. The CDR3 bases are TGCGGCGTTGAGGGGACTGTTCAAGAGACCCAGTACTTC. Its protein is CGVEGTVQETQYF.

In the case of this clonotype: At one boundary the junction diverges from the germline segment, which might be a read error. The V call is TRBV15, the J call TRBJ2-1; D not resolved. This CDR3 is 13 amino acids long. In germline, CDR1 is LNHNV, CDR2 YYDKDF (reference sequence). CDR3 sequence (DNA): TGTGTCACCAGCAGAGCTCTGGGCAATGAGCAGTTCTTC. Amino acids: CVTSRALGNEQFF.

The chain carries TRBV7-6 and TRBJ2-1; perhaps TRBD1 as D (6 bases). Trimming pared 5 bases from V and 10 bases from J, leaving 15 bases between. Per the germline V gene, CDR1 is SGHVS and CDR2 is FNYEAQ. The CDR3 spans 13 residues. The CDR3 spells CASSLIAGDEQFF. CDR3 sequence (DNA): TGTGCCAGCAGCCTAATCGCAGGGGACGAGCAGTTCTTC.

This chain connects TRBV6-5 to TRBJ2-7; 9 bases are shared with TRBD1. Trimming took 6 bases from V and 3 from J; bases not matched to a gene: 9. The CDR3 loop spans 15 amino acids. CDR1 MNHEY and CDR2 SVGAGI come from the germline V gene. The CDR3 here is CASSILGDRDYEQYF. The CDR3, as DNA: TGTGCCAGCAGCATTCTTGGGGACAGGGACTACGAGCAGTACTTC.

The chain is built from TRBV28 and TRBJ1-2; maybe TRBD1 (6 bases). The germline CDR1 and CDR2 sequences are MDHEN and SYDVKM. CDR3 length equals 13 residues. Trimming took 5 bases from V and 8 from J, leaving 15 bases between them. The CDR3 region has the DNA TGTGCCAGCAGTGCCCCAGGGGTGTTAGGCTACACCTTC. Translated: CASSAPGVLGYTF.

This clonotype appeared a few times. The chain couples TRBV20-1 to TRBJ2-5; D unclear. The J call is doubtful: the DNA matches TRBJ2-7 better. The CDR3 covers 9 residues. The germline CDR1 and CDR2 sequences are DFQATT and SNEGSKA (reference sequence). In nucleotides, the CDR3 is TGCCACCTCTATGACGAGCAGTACTTC. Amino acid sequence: CHLYDEQYF.

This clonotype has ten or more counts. The CDR3 DNA sequence: TGTGCCAGCGCCACAGTATTGGATGGCTACACCTTC. Translating gives CASATVLDGYTF. This sequence joins TRBV28 and TRBJ1-2; D is ambiguous. The CDR3 has 12 residues. Trimming stripped 8 bases from V and 6 bases from J, with 13 bases between. Germline V gene data show CDR1 as MDHEN and CDR2 as SYDVKM.

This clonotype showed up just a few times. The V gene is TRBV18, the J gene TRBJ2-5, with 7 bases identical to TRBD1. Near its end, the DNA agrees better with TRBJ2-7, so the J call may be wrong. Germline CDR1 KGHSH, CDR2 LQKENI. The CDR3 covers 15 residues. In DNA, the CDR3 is TGTGCCAGCTCACCATATAGAGGGGGCATGAACGAGCAGTACTTC. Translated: CASSPYRGGMNEQYF.

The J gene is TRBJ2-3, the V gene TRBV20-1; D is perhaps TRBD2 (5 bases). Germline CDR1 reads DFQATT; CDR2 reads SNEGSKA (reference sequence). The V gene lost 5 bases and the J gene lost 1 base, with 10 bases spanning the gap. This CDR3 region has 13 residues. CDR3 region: CSAAGWGTDTQYF. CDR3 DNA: TGCAGTGCTGCGGGCTGGGGCACAGATACGCAGTATTTT.

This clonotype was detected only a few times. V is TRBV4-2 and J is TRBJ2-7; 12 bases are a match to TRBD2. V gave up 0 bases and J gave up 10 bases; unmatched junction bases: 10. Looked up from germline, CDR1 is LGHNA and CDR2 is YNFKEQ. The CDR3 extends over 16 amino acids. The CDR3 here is CASSQEDRLAGVKQYF. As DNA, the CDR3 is TGTGCCAGCAGCCAAGAAGATCGACTAGCGGGAGTCAAACAGTACTTC.

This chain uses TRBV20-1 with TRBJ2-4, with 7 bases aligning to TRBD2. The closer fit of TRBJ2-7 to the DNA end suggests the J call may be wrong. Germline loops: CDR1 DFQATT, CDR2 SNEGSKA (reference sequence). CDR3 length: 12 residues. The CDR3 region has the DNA TGCAGTGCTAATGGGGGGGTCGACGAGCAGTACTTC. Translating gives CSANGGVDEQYF.

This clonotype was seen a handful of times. This CDR3 is CASSPGRGTGLDYEQYF. CDR3 coding DNA: TGTGCCAGCAGCCCGGGGAGGGGGACAGGGTTGGACTACGAGCAGTACTTC. The chain uses TRBV14 and TRBJ2-5, with 9 bases identical to TRBD1. The J call is in doubt because the DNA end fits TRBJ2-7 better. Germline V lookup: CDR1 SGHDN, CDR2 FVKESK. CDR3 length: 17 residues.

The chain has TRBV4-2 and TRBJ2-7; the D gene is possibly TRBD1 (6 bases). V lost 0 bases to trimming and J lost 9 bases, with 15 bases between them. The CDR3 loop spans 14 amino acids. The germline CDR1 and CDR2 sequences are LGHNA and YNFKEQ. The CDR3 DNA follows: TGTGCCAGCAGCCAAGAAGTTGGCCGAGGGGGGCAGTACTTC. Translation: CASSQEVGRGGQYF.

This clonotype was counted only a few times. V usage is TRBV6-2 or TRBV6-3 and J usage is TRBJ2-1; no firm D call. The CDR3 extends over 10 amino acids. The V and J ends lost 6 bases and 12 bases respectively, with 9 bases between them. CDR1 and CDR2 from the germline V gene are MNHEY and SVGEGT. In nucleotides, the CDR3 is TGTGCCAGCAGACTGGTAAGGCAGTTCTTC. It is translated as CASRLVRQFF.

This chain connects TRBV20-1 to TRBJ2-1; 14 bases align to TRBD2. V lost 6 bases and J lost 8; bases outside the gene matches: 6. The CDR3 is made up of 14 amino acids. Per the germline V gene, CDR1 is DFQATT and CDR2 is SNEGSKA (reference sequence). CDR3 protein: CSAPRLAGGDEQFF. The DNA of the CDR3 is TGCAGTGCCCCCCGACTAGCGGGAGGGGATGAGCAGTTCTTC.

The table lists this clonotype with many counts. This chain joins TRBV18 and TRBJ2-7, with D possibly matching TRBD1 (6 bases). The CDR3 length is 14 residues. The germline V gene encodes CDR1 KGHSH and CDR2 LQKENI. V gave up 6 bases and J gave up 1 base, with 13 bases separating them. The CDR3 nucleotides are TGTGCCAGCTCCGAAATCCAGGGGTCCTACGAGCAGTACTTC. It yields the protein CASSEIQGSYEQYF.

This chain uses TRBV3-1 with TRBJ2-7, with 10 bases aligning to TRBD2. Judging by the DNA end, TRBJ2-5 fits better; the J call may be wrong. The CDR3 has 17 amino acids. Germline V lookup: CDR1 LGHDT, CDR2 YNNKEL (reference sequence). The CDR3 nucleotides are TGTGCCAGCAGCCAAGATAGCGCTCTAGCGGGAGTGGAGACCCAGTACTTC. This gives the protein CASSQDSALAGVETQYF.

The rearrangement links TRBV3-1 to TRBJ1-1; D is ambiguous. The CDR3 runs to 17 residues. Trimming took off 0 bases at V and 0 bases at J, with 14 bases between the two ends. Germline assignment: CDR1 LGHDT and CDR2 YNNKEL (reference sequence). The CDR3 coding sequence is TGTGCCAGCAGCCAAGATTGGGCAGGAGTTTTGAACACTGAAGCTTTCTTT. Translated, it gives CASSQDWAGVLNTEAFF.

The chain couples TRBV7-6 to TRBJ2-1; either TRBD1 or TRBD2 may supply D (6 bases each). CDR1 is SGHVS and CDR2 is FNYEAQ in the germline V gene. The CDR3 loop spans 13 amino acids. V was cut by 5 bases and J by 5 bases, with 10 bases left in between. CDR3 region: CASSAGGHNEQFF. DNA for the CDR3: TGTGCCAGCAGCGCCGGGGGCCACAATGAGCAGTTCTTC.

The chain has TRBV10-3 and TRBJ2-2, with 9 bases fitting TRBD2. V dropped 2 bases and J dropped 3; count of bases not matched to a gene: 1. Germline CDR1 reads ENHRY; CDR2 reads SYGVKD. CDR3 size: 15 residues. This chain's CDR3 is CAISELAGYTGELFF. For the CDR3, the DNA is TGTGCCATCAGTGAGCTAGCGGGATACACCGGGGAGCTGTTTTTT.

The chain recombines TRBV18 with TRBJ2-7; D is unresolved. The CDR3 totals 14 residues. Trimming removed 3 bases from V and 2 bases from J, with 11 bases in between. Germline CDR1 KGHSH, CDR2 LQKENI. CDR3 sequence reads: CASSPSNRPYEQYF. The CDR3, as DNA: TGTGCCAGCTCACCTAGCAACAGACCCTACGAGCAGTACTTC.

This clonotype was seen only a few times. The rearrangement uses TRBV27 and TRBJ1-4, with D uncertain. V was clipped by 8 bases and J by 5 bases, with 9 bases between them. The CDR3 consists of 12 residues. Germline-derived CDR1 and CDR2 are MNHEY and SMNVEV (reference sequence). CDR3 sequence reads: CASARPNEKLFF. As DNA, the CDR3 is TGTGCCAGCGCTCGGCCGAATGAAAAACTGTTTTTT. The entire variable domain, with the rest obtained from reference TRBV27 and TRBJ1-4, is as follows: EAQVTQNPRYLITVTGKKLTVTCSQNMNHEYMSWYRQDPGLGLRQIYYSMNVEVTDKGDVPEGYKVSRKEKRNFPLILESPSPNQTSLYFCASARPNEKLFFGSGTQLSVL.

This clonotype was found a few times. Written as DNA, the CDR3 is TGTGCTAGTGGGAAAGGAGACGCCGGTCAGCCCCAGCATTTT. As protein: CASGKGDAGQPQHF. The V call is TRBV12-5, the J call TRBJ1-5; D gene ambiguous. The V and J ends lost 6 bases and 6 bases respectively, with 15 bases between them. Germline CDR1 is LGHNT and CDR2 is FRNRAP. CDR3 size: 14 residues.

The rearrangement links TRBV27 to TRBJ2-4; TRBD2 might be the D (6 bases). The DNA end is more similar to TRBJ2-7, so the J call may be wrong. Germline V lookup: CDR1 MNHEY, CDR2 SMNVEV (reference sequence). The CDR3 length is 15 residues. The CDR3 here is CASSLSPVGGYEQYF. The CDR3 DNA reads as TGTGCCAGCAGTTTATCGCCTGTCGGGGGCTACGAGCAGTACTTC.

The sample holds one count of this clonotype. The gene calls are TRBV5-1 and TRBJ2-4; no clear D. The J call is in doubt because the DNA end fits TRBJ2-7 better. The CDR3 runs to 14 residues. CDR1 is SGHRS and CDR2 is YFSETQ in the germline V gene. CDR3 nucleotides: TGCGCCAGCAGCTTGCAGGCAGAAGTCAACGAGCAGTACTTC. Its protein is CASSLQAEVNEQYF.

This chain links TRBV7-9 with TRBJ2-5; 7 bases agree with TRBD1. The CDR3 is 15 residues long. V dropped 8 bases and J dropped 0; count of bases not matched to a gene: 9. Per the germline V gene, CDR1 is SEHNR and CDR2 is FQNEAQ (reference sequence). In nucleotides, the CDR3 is TGTGCCAGCCAACCGGGACAGACGTACCAAGAGACCCAGTACTTC. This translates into CASQPGQTYQETQYF.